A single sample is the source of the 13 T cell receptor beta chains below, sequenced in a study of cytomegalovirus exposure and HLA in healthy donors. 60 Vbeta and 13 Jbeta primers were used in PCR. Libraries were prepared by immunoSEQ multiplex PCR; TCRdb keeps only in-frame clonotypes and omits some of them. Here the sample spans about 140,000 clones, 73% being singletons. Sequenced sample: PBMCs. The receptors were sampled from a woman in her forties in good health and CMV-seronegative.

The genes are TRBV2 and TRBJ2-5, with D perhaps TRBD2 (5 bases). Germline V gene sequence: CDR1 SNHLY, CDR2 FYNNEI. V was pared by 5 bases and J by 4 bases, with 11 bases between. The CDR3 length is 13 residues. CDR3 in amino acids: CASSPTRAETQYF. CDR3 coding DNA: TGTGCCAGCAGTCCTACGAGGGCAGAGACCCAGTACTTC.

This clone was detected only once. This sequence joins TRBV4-1 and TRBJ1-2; a weak D match, TRBD1 (5 bases). CDR3 length equals 13 residues. Trimming removed 6 bases at V and 0 bases at J, with 8 bases between. The V gene's germline CDR1 is MGHRA and CDR2 YSYEKL. DNA for the CDR3: TGCGCCAGCAGTGCGGACACTAACTATGGCTACACCTTC. As protein: CASSADTNYGYTF.

CDR3 in amino acids: CASSSGTGAEKLFF. Here the CDR3 DNA reads TGCGCCAGCAGCTCCGGGACAGGGGCCGAAAAACTGTTTTTT. The genes are TRBV5-1 and TRBJ1-4, with 10 bases fitting TRBD1. The germline V gene encodes CDR1 SGHRS and CDR2 YFSETQ. The CDR3 loop spans 14 amino acids. V shed 3 bases and J 8 bases; nucleotides not matched to a gene: 4.

The chain carries TRBV25-1 and TRBJ1-5; D gene unclear. Deletions cut 1 base from V and 1 base from J, with 5 bases between. The CDR3 totals 14 residues. Looked up from germline, CDR1 is MGHDK and CDR2 is SYGVNS. The CDR3 nucleotides are TGTGCCAGCAGTGAATGGGAGAGCAATCAGCCCCAGCATTTT. This translates into CASSEWESNQPQHF.

The chain couples TRBV5-4 to TRBJ2-1, with 8 positions matching TRBD1. Losses at the gene ends were 3 bases for V and 6 bases for J; bases not matched to a gene: 5. Germline V gene sequence: CDR1 SGHNT, CDR2 YYREEE (reference sequence). This CDR3 spans 14 amino acids. The chain's CDR3 is CASSWGTGSNEQFF. Here the CDR3 DNA reads TGTGCCAGCAGCTGGGGGACAGGATCCAATGAGCAGTTCTTC.

The V gene is TRBV5-1, the J gene TRBJ2-1; 16 bases are shared with TRBD2. Germline CDR1 SGHRS, CDR2 YFSETQ. V gave up 4 bases and J gave up 8 bases; unmatched junction bases: 9. The CDR3 contains 17 residues. The CDR3 bases are TGCGCCAGCAGCCTTGGGACTAGCGGGGGGGCCGCTGATGAGCAGTTCTTC. Translation: CASSLGTSGGAADEQFF.

This chain connects TRBV11-2 to TRBJ2-3; 10 positions agree with TRBD1. V lost 6 bases, J lost 4 bases, and 10 bases stayed unmatched. Germline V gene lookup returns CDR1 SGHAT and CDR2 FQNNGV. The CDR3 totals 16 residues. CDR3 sequence reads: CASRDPGTGAADTQYF. CDR3 coding DNA: TGTGCCAGCAGGGATCCCGGGACAGGGGCGGCAGATACGCAGTATTTT.

The chain recombines TRBV5-1 with TRBJ1-1, with a possible D match to TRBD1 (5 bases). CDR1 SGHRS and CDR2 YFSETQ come from the germline V gene. Trimming pared 1 base from V and 7 bases from J, leaving 14 bases between. This CDR3 is 14 amino acids long. CDR3: CASSLNGWGSEAFF. As DNA, the CDR3 is TGCGCCAGCAGCTTGAATGGTTGGGGCAGTGAAGCTTTCTTT. Supplemented by reference TRBV5-1 and TRBJ1-1, the full variable domain reads KAGVTQTPRYLIKTRGQQVTLSCSPISGHRSVSWYQQTPGQGLQFLFEYFSETQRNKGNFPGRFSGRQFSNSRSEMNVSTLELGDSALYLCASSLNGWGSEAFFGQGTRLTVV.

The J gene is TRBJ2-1, the V gene TRBV4-2; possible D gene TRBD2, 5 bases. Germline CDR1 and CDR2: LGHNA and YNFKEQ. V lost 0 bases, J lost 10 bases, and 7 bases lay in between. The CDR3 contains 12 residues. CDR3 residues: CASSQEGREQFF. The CDR3 DNA reads as TGTGCCAGCAGCCAAGAGGGGAGAGAGCAGTTCTTC.

The chain carries TRBV7-2 and TRBJ1-4; 7 nucleotides agree with TRBD1. This CDR3 has 14 amino acids. In germline, CDR1 is SGHTA, CDR2 FQGNSA. V lost 1 base, J lost 11 bases, and 7 bases stayed unmatched. CDR3 nucleotides: TGTGCCAGCAGCTTAGGGACAGGTGCGGGGAAACTGTTTTTT. Residues: CASSLGTGAGKLFF.

The chain recombines TRBV10-3 with TRBJ1-4, with 9 nucleotides matching TRBD1. This CDR3 spans 13 amino acids. Looked up from germline, CDR1 is ENHRY and CDR2 is SYGVKD. V lost 11 bases and J lost 6; bases outside the gene matches: 7. The CDR3 loop is CASAGTGYEKLFF. The CDR3 DNA sequence: TGTGCCTCAGCTGGGACAGGGTATGAAAAACTGTTTTTT.

The chain recombines TRBV5-4 with TRBJ2-3, with no clear D. The V end lost 1 base, the J end lost 0 bases, and 12 bases lay between the germline ends. CDR3 length: 16 residues. Per the germline V gene, CDR1 is SGHNT and CDR2 is YYREEE (reference sequence). For the CDR3, the DNA is TGTGCCAGCAGCTTGAGTGCCCAGGTTAGCACAGATACGCAGTATTTT. As protein: CASSLSAQVSTDTQYF.

The gene calls are TRBV6-1 and TRBJ1-1, with D perhaps matching TRBD1 (5 bases). The CDR3 runs 13 residues. CDR1 and CDR2 from the germline V gene are MNHNS and SASEGT. V was clipped by 7 bases and J by 1 base, with 10 bases between them. CDR3 loop: CASTGGQNTEAFF. CDR3 DNA sequence: TGTGCCAGCACCGGGGGTCAGAACACTGAAGCTTTCTTT.